This T cell receptor (beta chain) was recorded in a study of blood T cell repertoires in COVID-19 (dated by TCRdb to the early 2020s). For the wider study: Samples covering the acute and convalescent phases of COVID-19 were provided by collaborators in the United States, Italy and Spain. The material from the prospective study consisted of cDNA or gDNA derived from T cells, B-cell-depleted T cells, or PBMCs. Subjects who had been exposed to COVID-19, were actively infected with it, or had recovered from it provided the deeply sampled blood TCRbeta repertoires that made up the dataset. The repertoires were released in a freely available public database meant as a resource for research on the immune response to SARS-CoV-2. The samples were drawn from two sources: the first 160 participants of the ongoing ImmuneRACE study, and fewer than 1,500 subjects contributed by 6 global collaborators. The sample metadata nearly always contained a de-identified subject ID, COVID-19 status, age in years and sex. Where HLA class I and class II types were available, the types were taken from metadata supplied by the sample provider, not from assay-based typing. Study-level results and caveats: Clinical and demographic metadata were provided uncurated, with the amount varying by source and participant.

TCRbeta CDR3 regions were amplified from genomic DNA using the immunoSEQ Assay, a bias-controlled multiplex PCR. Per the source publication's procedure: The number of nucleated cells in each sample was estimated from the amplification of reference gene primers within the assay. To quantify the absolute abundance of each unique TCRbeta CDR3 rearrangement, sequence reads were collapsed and filtered. For each sample, productive Simpson clonality was calculated as the square root of Simpson's diversity index across productive rearrangements. TCRdb holds this immuneACCESS table with in-frame rearrangements only. Some clones are missing; in checked studies, unresolved V genes explain under half, and the rest has no known cause. Clone size and the V and J calls come from that table; the DNA yielded D and trimming. Recorded for this sample are hundreds of thousands of clones; roughly 90% of them occurred a single time. The ten largest clones represent 2.6% of the sample.

In the prospective study, participants were roughly 18 to 90 years old, resided in fewer than 25 geographic areas of the United States, and were enrolled through a virtual design. Cohort assignment in the prospective study relied on participant-reported clinical history from a screening survey and a study questionnaire. For ImmuneRACE Cohort 3, a participant was defined as recovered based on two consecutive negative NP/OP PCR tests, clearance by a healthcare professional, or resolution of symptoms. In the prospective study, mobile phlebotomists collected whole blood, serum and a nasopharyngeal or oropharyngeal swab from each participant. Over a 2-month period, participants in the prospective study had the option of providing additional blood draws and questionnaires. Before DNA extraction, prospective study blood samples were shipped either frozen or at room temperature. About this clone itself: Its antigen has not been determined. No much larger clonotype is one base removed from it; base qualities were not supplied.

The germline V gene provides CDR1 MNHNS and CDR2 SASEGT. The CDR3 sequence holds 16 residues, the cysteine and phenylalanine included. Solely the CDR3 DNA is kept, with 48 bases framed from the first base. V is clipped by 4 bases and J by 4 bases, and the sequence between their germline boundaries is 17 bases long. This chain joins TRBV6-1 to TRBJ1-5, and possibly TRBD1, on 6 matching bases. The TCR was taken from a man aged 60-69 years who had recovered from COVID-19. Sequenced: PBMCs or T cells enriched from blood (not recorded which). The DNA is TGTGCCAGCAGTGTCACTTCGGTGGGGGCGAATCAGCCCCAGCATTTT. It specifies CASSVTSVGANQPQHF.